The 32 T cell receptor beta chains reported below all come from one sample, sequenced in a study of blood T cell repertoires in COVID-19. Sequencing was performed with immunoSEQ multiplex PCR; in TCRdb, only in-frame clones are kept and a portion is missing. The sample has about 130,000 clones; about 85% are singletons. Sequenced material: peripheral blood. These receptors all stem from a man in his forties with active or convalescent COVID-19.

This chain joins TRBV28 and TRBJ1-6, with 7 bases fitting TRBD1. This CDR3 contains 17 residues. Germline assignment: CDR1 MDHEN and CDR2 SYDVKM. With 5 bases clipped from V and 8 bases from J, the junction kept 15 bases outside the gene matches. CDR3 sequence reads: CASSPTSTGIRDSPLHF. The CDR3 nucleotides are TGTGCCAGCAGTCCTACCTCGACAGGGATACGTGATTCACCCCTCCACTTT.

The rearrangement links TRBV15 to TRBJ2-5, with unresolved D. V lost 0 bases and J lost 4, with 12 bases in between. CDR3 length: 15 residues. Germline CDR1 reads LNHNV; CDR2 reads YYDKDF (reference sequence). CDR3 DNA: TGTGCCACCAGCAGAGATGGGCCTCGCACAGAGACCCAGTACTTC. Translation gives CATSRDGPRTETQYF.

The chain couples TRBV6-6 to TRBJ2-1, with TRBD2 identical over 7 bases. The V segment lost 2 bases and the J segment 2 bases; nucleotides outside the gene matches: 3. Germline CDR1 reads MNHNY; CDR2 reads SVGAGI (reference sequence). The CDR3 totals 15 residues. The CDR3 nucleotides read TGTGCCAGCAGTTACGAACGGGGGGCCTACAATGAGCAGTTCTTC. It yields the protein CASSYERGAYNEQFF.

The chain employs TRBV3-1 (or the pseudogene TRBV3-2) and TRBJ1-5; tentatively, D is TRBD1 (5 bases). The CDR3 is made up of 15 amino acids. V was cut by 0 bases and J by 7 bases, with 13 bases left in between. Germline lookup yields CDR1 LGHDT and CDR2 YNNKEL (reference sequence). The CDR3, as DNA: TGTGCCAGCAGCCAAGATCGGCAGGGTGAACAGCCCCAGCATTTT. Its protein product is CASSQDRQGEQPQHF.

The chain uses TRBV9 and TRBJ1-2, with 11 bases identical to TRBD1. The V gene's germline CDR1 is SGDLS and CDR2 YYNGEE. CDR3 length: 19 amino acids. Unmatched junction bases numbered 18, after V lost 4 bases and J lost 4 bases. The chain's CDR3 is CASSFRPEDRGRSGYGYTF. CDR3 sequence (DNA): TGTGCCAGCAGCTTCCGCCCCGAGGACAGGGGGCGGTCGGGCTATGGCTACACCTTC. Drawing the rest from reference TRBV9 and TRBJ1-2, the complete variable domain is DSGVTQTPKHLITATGQRVTLRCSPRSGDLSVYWYQQSLDQGLQFLIQYYNGEERAKGNILERFSAQQFPDLHSELNLSSLELGDSALYFCASSFRPEDRGRSGYGYTFGSGTRLTVV.

This chain uses TRBV19 with TRBJ1-2, with TRBD1 matching over 8 bases. The CDR3 sequence is 14 residues long. J lost 4 bases, V lost 6 bases, and 7 bases had no gene match. Looked up from germline, CDR1 is LNHDA and CDR2 is SQIVND (reference sequence). The CDR3 reads CASSLGQGTYGYTF. The DNA for the CDR3 is TGTGCCAGTAGCCTAGGACAGGGTACCTATGGCTACACCTTC.

V and J are TRBV6-6 and TRBJ1-4, with D uncertain. Germline V CDR1 and CDR2: MNHNY, SVGAGI (reference sequence). Trimming cost V 6 bases and J 4 bases, with 3 bases left between them. CDR3 length equals 11 residues. CDR3 residues: CASRYNEKLFF. In nucleotides, the CDR3 is TGTGCCAGCAGGTATAATGAAAAACTGTTTTTT.

The rearrangement uses TRBV11-2 and TRBJ2-4; 8 bases agree with TRBD1. Trimming removed 5 bases from V and 7 bases from J; junction bases left unmatched: 7. This CDR3 is built from 14 residues. Per the germline V gene, CDR1 is SGHAT and CDR2 is FQNNGV. CDR3 in DNA: TGTGCCAGCAGCCCCCCGGGGACAGGTAACATTCAGTACTTC. This sequence encodes CASSPPGTGNIQYF. Combining the CDR3 with reference TRBV11-2 and TRBJ2-4 gives the whole variable domain EAGVAQSPRYKIIEKRQSVAFWCNPISGHATLYWYQQILGQGPKLLIQFQNNGVVDDSQLPKDRFSAERLKGVDSTLKIQPAKLEDSAVYLCASSPPGTGNIQYFGAGTRLSVL.

This sequence joins TRBV6-5 and TRBJ2-7, with D perhaps matching TRBD1 (5 bases). Per germline, CDR1 MNHEY and CDR2 SVGAGI. The V end lost 5 bases, the J end lost 3 bases, and 11 bases lay between the germline ends. There are 13 residues in the CDR3. The CDR3 reads CASSPRGIYEQYF. The DNA of the CDR3 is TGTGCCAGCAGTCCAAGGGGTATCTACGAGCAGTACTTC.

The V call is TRBV6-6, the J call TRBJ1-2, with 8 bases matching TRBD1. The J segment lost 7 bases and the V segment lost 5 bases, leaving 6 bases of the junction unmatched. Germline V CDR1 and CDR2: MNHNY, SVGAGI (reference sequence). This CDR3 is 13 amino acids long. The CDR3 region has the DNA TGTGCCAGCAGTGACGGACAGGGAGTTGGCTACACCTTC. Protein sequence: CASSDGQGVGYTF.

The CDR3 protein is CASSGTGVNQPQHF. CDR3 in DNA: TGTGCCAGCAGTGGGACAGGCGTCAATCAGCCCCAGCATTTT. The V and J genes are TRBV2 and TRBJ1-5, with TRBD1 matching over 7 bases. Trimming took 4 bases from V and 3 from J; bases not matched to a gene: 3. Germline V lookup: CDR1 SNHLY, CDR2 FYNNEI. The CDR3 totals 14 residues.

V is TRBV10-3 and J is TRBJ1-2, with unresolved D. Germline V gene sequence: CDR1 ENHRY, CDR2 SYGVKD. V was trimmed by 3 bases and J by 5 bases, leaving 16 bases between them. This CDR3 comprises 15 residues. The CDR3 sequence is CAISDAGGRNYGYTF. Here the CDR3 DNA reads TGTGCCATCAGTGATGCGGGAGGGAGGAATTATGGCTACACCTTC.

As concerns this clone: At one end the junction does not follow the germline gene, possibly because of a read error. The V gene is TRBV27, the J gene TRBJ2-7; 10 bases map to TRBD1. Per germline, CDR1 MNHEY and CDR2 SMNVEV (reference sequence). The CDR3 totals 11 residues. The CDR3 DNA reads as TGTGCCAGCAGACCCCCGGACAGGGGGATCTTC. Its translation: CASRPPDRGIF.

This chain uses TRBV3-1 (or the pseudogene TRBV3-2) with TRBJ2-1; D ambiguous. CDR1 is LGHDT, CDR2 YNNKEL, per germline (reference sequence). This CDR3 spans 14 amino acids. Trimming removed 0 bases from V and 0 bases from J, with 3 bases in between. CDR3 nucleotides: TGTGCCAGCAGCCAAGACCTCTCCTACAATGAGCAGTTCTTC. It is translated as CASSQDLSYNEQFF.

The chain employs TRBV14 and TRBJ2-7, with D unclear. The CDR3 extends over 13 amino acids. V shed 0 bases and J shed 10 bases, with 13 bases lying between them. The V gene's germline CDR1 is SGHDN and CDR2 FVKESK. The CDR3 sequence: CASSQEFRVGQYF. In nucleotides, the CDR3 is TGTGCCAGCAGCCAAGAGTTTAGAGTCGGTCAGTACTTC.

The chain recombines TRBV18 with TRBJ1-1; possible D gene TRBD1, 6 bases. Germline values: CDR1 KGHSH, CDR2 LQKENI. The CDR3 totals 13 residues. The V gene lost 7 bases and the J gene lost 2 bases, with 11 bases spanning the gap. The CDR3, as DNA: TGTGCCAGCTTTTCGGGACAAAACACTGAAGCTTTCTTT. Its translation: CASFSGQNTEAFF.

This clone has a single count. J is TRBJ1-6 and V is TRBV6-5; D remains ambiguous. Trimming pared 6 bases from V and 6 bases from J, leaving 6 bases between. CDR3 length: 12 amino acids. Germline V lookup: CDR1 MNHEY, CDR2 SVGAGI. The DNA of the CDR3 is TGTGCCAGCAGATCGGGTAATTCACCCCTCCACTTT. Translating gives CASRSGNSPLHF.

This chain joins TRBV10-3 and TRBJ2-3; TRBD1 aligns across 9 bases. The germline gives CDR1 ENHRY, CDR2 SYGVKD. Trimming took 5 bases from V and 0 from J; bases not matched to a gene: 3. The CDR3 contains 15 residues. The CDR3 protein is CAISTDRGSTDTQYF. The CDR3 nucleotides read TGTGCCATCAGTACGGACAGGGGTAGCACAGATACGCAGTATTTT.

The CDR3, as DNA: TGTGCCAGCAGTGAAGTCTTACTAGCGGGGAAAGAGACCCAGTACTTC. The encoded protein is CASSEVLLAGKETQYF. The chain joins TRBV6-1 to TRBJ2-5; TRBD2 matches at 10 bases. The CDR3 covers 16 residues. The trim removed 1 base at V and 3 bases at J, leaving 5 bases unmatched. The germline gives CDR1 MNHNS, CDR2 SASEGT.

The chain couples TRBV2 to TRBJ1-1, with D unresolved. CDR3 length: 13 residues. Trimming took off 4 bases at V and 2 bases at J, with 8 bases between the two ends. Germline CDR1 is SNHLY and CDR2 is FYNNEI. CDR3 protein: CASSASVNTEAFF. CDR3 nucleotides: TGTGCCAGCAGTGCGAGTGTTAACACTGAAGCTTTCTTT.

This clone turned up a few times. The rearrangement links TRBV18 to TRBJ1-6; TRBD1 agrees at 7 bases. This CDR3 region has 15 residues. The J segment lost 6 bases and the V segment lost 4 bases, leaving 6 bases of the junction unmatched. Looked up from germline, CDR1 is KGHSH and CDR2 is LQKENI. CDR3 DNA sequence: TGTGCCAGCTCACGGGGGGACAGCGTTAATTCACCCCTCCACTTT. Translation: CASSRGDSVNSPLHF.

V usage is TRBV7-2 and J usage is TRBJ2-4; tentative D call: TRBD1 (7 bases). Germline-derived CDR1 and CDR2 are SGHTA and FQGNSA. The ends were cut back, 4 bases at V and 8 bases at J, with 21 bases in the middle. This CDR3 contains 16 residues. This chain's CDR3 is CASSSHRGGGMYIQYF. The CDR3 DNA reads as TGTGCCAGCAGCTCCCATCGAGGAGGGGGCATGTACATTCAGTACTTC. Drawing the rest from reference TRBV7-2 and TRBJ2-4, the complete variable domain is GAGVSQSPSNKVTEKGKDVELRCDPISGHTALYWYRQSLGQGLEFLIYFQGNSAPDKSGLPSDRFSAERTGGSVSTLTIQRTQQEDSAVYLCASSSHRGGGMYIQYFGAGTRLSVL.

The V gene is TRBV2, the J gene TRBJ1-6; 8 nucleotides agree with TRBD1. Germline lookup yields CDR1 SNHLY and CDR2 FYNNEI. CDR3 length: 14 amino acids. J was trimmed by 10 bases and V by 6 bases; bases with no gene match: 8. CDR3 in DNA: TGTGCCAGCAGAGAAAGACAGGGGCCATCACCCCTCCACTTT. It yields the protein CASRERQGPSPLHF.

The gene calls are TRBV28 and TRBJ2-7; TRBD1 matches 7 bases. CDR3 length equals 15 residues. V gave up 5 bases and J gave up 5 bases; unmatched junction bases: 12. Germline CDR1 and CDR2: MDHEN and SYDVKM. CDR3 loop: CASSASTGINHEQYF. CDR3 nucleotides: TGTGCCAGCAGTGCCTCGACAGGGATCAACCACGAGCAGTACTTC.

The V call is TRBV24-1, the J call TRBJ1-6, with TRBD1 matching 10 bases. The germline V gene has CDR1 KGHDR and CDR2 SFDVKD. This CDR3 has 15 residues. V gave up 7 bases and J gave up 6 bases; unmatched junction bases: 5. CDR3 nucleotide sequence: TGTGCCACCAGAGTCCGGGACAGGGGTAATTCACCCCTCCACTTT. This encodes CATRVRDRGNSPLHF.

The V and J genes are TRBV9 and TRBJ2-5, with 13 bases matching TRBD2. The CDR3 has 18 residues. CDR1 and CDR2 (germline): SGDLS, YYNGEE. Germline trimming cut 3 bases from V and 4 bases from J; bases unmatched to any gene: 12. The CDR3 spells CASSEGLAGSGVPETQYF. The DNA of the CDR3 is TGTGCCAGCAGCGAGGGACTAGCGGGGTCTGGAGTGCCAGAGACCCAGTACTTC.

In this sample, this clone turned up once. This chain links TRBV7-9 with TRBJ2-3; 9 nucleotides match TRBD1. CDR3 length: 14 residues. From germline, CDR1 is SEHNR and CDR2 FQNEAQ (reference sequence). The V gene end was trimmed by 5 bases and the J gene end by 5 bases; junction bases not matched to a gene: 5. The chain's CDR3 is CASSLRQGVDTQYF. CDR3 sequence (DNA): TGTGCCAGCAGCCTCCGACAGGGGGTAGATACGCAGTATTTT.

This clone has at least ten counts. This chain connects TRBV7-9 to TRBJ1-1; 7 bases map to TRBD1. The V gene end was trimmed by 7 bases and the J gene end by 0 bases; junction bases not matched to a gene: 8. The CDR3 contains 15 residues. Germline CDR1 SEHNR, CDR2 FQNEAQ (reference sequence). CDR3 DNA: TGTGCCAGCACCGACAGGGATCAACTGAACACTGAAGCTTTCTTT. Amino acid sequence: CASTDRDQLNTEAFF.

The chain recombines TRBV18 with TRBJ2-7; 9 positions agree with TRBD1. The CDR3 consists of 15 residues. The germline V gene encodes CDR1 KGHSH and CDR2 LQKENI. V dropped 3 bases and J dropped 4; count of bases not matched to a gene: 7. CDR3: CASSPETGGSYEQYF. For the CDR3, the DNA is TGTGCCAGCTCACCTGAGACAGGGGGAAGTTACGAGCAGTACTTC.

As to this clone: Other nucleotide sequences from this sample produce the same CDR3. The rearrangement uses TRBV18 and TRBJ2-1; TRBD2 matches at 7 bases. CDR1 and CDR2 from the germline V gene are KGHSH and LQKENI. This CDR3 contains 13 residues. The V gene end was trimmed by 6 bases and the J gene end by 7 bases; junction bases not matched to a gene: 6. CDR3 coding DNA: TGTGCCAGCTCCCCCAGCGGGGATAATGAGCAGTTCTTC. It specifies CASSPSGDNEQFF. The entire variable domain, with the rest obtained from reference TRBV18 and TRBJ2-1, is as follows: NAGVMQNPRHLVRRRGQEARLRCSPMKGHSHVYWYRQLPEEGLKFMVYLQKENIIDESGMPKERFSAEFPKEGPSILRIQQVVRGDSAAYFCASSPSGDNEQFFGPGTRLTVL.

The chain links TRBV15 to TRBJ1-3, with unresolved D. CDR1 and CDR2 from the germline V gene are LNHNV and YYDKDF (reference sequence). Trimming took 0 bases from V and 0 from J, leaving 9 bases between them. The CDR3 runs 16 residues. CDR3 nucleotide sequence: TGTGCCACCAGCAGAGATTCCGCCGGCTCTGGAAACACCATATATTTT. Translating it yields CATSRDSAGSGNTIYF.

The chain employs TRBV7-9 and TRBJ2-1; 8 bases are a match to TRBD1. The CDR3 spans 19 residues. Germline loops: CDR1 SEHNR, CDR2 FQNEAQ (reference sequence). The junction had 13 bases not matched to a gene; V was cut back by 3 bases and J by 0 bases. CDR3 in amino acids: CASSLRGQGAISSYNEQFF. The CDR3 DNA is TGTGCCAGCAGCTTGAGGGGGCAGGGGGCTATTAGCTCCTACAATGAGCAGTTCTTC.